This TCR beta chain originates from a study of graft-versus-host responses after intestinal transplantation. The wider study: Multivisceral, liver-intestinal, or isolated intestinal grafts went to recipients. Every transplant recipient was induced with anti-thymocyte globulin, then maintained on tacrolimus and steroids for two to four years.

This table comes from immunoSEQ multiplex PCR, and its TCRdb copy is limited to in-frame clones, with some not included. The table has under 150,000 clones, approximately 95% seen once; the top ten hold 3% to 4%. Notes on the study in general: Allografts of patients with graft-donor T cell macrochimerism showed high graft-versus-host to host-versus-graft clone ratios.

J gave up 1 base and V 6 bases, and 5 bases lay outside the gene matches. Per the germline V gene, CDR1 is MDHEN and CDR2 is SYDVKM. The CDR3 is made up of 15 amino acids. On this clone: Antigen unknown.

The input for sequencing was unstimulated CD8+ T cells sorted from spleen or lymph node cells, taken before intestinal transplant. The chain links TRBV28 to TRBJ1-5; 8 bases are a match to TRBD1. The clonotype was recovered from a human donor who received an intestinal transplant. The CDR3 here is CASRENRGSNQPQHF. CDR3 in DNA: TGTGCCAGCAGAGAAAACAGGGGGAGCAATCAGCCCCAGCATTTT.